This T cell receptor beta chain came from a study of cytomegalovirus exposure and HLA in healthy donors. The PCR employed 60 Vbeta primers together with 13 Jbeta primers. Clones were sequenced by immunoSEQ multiplex PCR, and TCRdb holds only the in-frame ones, with some missing. The sample lists 150,000 to 200,000 clones; around four fifths were seen once. The CDR3 sequence is 16 residues long. The V and J ends lost 4 bases and 2 bases respectively, with 17 bases between them. Germline V gives CDR1 SEHNR, CDR2 FQNEAQ (reference sequence). The chain joins TRBV7-9 to TRBJ2-5; D not certain. Specimen: PBMCs. This receptor was obtained from a man in his forties in good health and CMV-seropositive. This chain's CDR3 is CASSSRRSAPQETQYF. CDR3 in DNA: TGTGCCAGCAGCTCCCGGCGGTCGGCCCCTCAAGAGACCCAGTACTTC.